The T cell receptor beta chain described here comes from a study of blood T cell repertoires in COVID-19. The data were produced by immunoSEQ multiplex PCR, yet TCRdb's version contains in-frame clones alone and is incomplete. The table includes approximately 210,000 clones, about 91% detected once. The study recruited people aged 18 to 89 years across 20 to 30 US areas. Per the germline V gene, CDR1 is MDHEN and CDR2 is SYDVKM. The CDR3 is made up of 13 amino acids. Losses at the gene ends were 6 bases for V and 6 bases for J; bases not matched to a gene: 5. This TCR derives from a woman aged 50 to 60 with acute COVID-19. Sequencing used PBMCs or T cells enriched from blood (not recorded which). V and J are TRBV28 and TRBJ1-5, with TRBD1 identical over 7 bases. The CDR3 nucleotides are TGTGCCAGCAGCTTACAGGGGTTTCAGCCCCAGCATTTT. This codes for CASSLQGFQPQHF.